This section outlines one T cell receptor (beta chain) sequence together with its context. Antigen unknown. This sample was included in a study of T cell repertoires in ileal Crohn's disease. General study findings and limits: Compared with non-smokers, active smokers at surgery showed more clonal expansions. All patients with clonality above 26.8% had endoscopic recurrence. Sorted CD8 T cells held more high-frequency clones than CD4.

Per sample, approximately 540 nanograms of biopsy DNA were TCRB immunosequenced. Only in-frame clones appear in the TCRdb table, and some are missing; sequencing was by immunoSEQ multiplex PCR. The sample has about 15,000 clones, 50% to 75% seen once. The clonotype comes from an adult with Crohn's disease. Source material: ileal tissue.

CDR3 DNA sequence: TGTGCCACCAGCGGATCGGGGTATGGGGCGCAGTATTTT. Protein sequence: CATSGSGYGAQYF. The chain joins TRBV15 to TRBJ2-3; TRBD2 might be the D (5 bases). V was trimmed by 5 bases and J by 10 bases, leaving 16 bases between them. CDR3 length equals 13 residues. The germline gives CDR1 LNHNV, CDR2 YYDKDF (reference sequence).